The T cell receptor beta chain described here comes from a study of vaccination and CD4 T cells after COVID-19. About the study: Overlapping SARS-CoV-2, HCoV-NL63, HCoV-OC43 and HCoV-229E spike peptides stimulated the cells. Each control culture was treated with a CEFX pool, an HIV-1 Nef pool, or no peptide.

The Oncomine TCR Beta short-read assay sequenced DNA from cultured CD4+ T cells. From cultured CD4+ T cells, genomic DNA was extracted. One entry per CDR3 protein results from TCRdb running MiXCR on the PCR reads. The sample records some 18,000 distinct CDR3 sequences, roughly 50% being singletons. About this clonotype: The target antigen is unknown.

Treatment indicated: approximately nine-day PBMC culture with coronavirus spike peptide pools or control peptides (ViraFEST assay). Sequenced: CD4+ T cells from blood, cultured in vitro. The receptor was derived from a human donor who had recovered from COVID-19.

DNA of the CDR3: TGTGCCAGCAGCCGGGGGGTAGCGGGAGGTTCGCGAGGCACCGGGGAGCTGTTTTTT. This gives the protein CASSRGVAGGSRGTGELFF. This sequence joins TRBV7-9 and TRBJ2-2; 10 bases agree with TRBD2. From germline, CDR1 is SEHNR and CDR2 FQNEAQ (reference sequence). The CDR3 sequence is 19 residues long. The J segment lost 4 bases and the V segment lost 5 bases, leaving 16 bases of the junction unmatched.